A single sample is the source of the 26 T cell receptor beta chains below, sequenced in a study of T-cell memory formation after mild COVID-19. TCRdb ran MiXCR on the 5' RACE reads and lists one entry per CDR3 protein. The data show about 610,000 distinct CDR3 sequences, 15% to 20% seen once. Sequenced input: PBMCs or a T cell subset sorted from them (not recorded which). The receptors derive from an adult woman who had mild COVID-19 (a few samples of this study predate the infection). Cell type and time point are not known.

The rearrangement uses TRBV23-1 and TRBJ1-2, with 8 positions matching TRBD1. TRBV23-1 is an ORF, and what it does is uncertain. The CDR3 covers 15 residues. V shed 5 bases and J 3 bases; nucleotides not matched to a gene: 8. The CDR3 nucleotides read TGCGCCAGCAGTGCAAGACAGGGGAAGGACTATGGCTACACCTTC. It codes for CASSARQGKDYGYTF.

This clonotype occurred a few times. The CDR3 nucleotides are TGTGCCCGTTGGGCAGGGGCCTATGGCTACACCTTC. This encodes CARWAGAYGYTF. The V and J genes are TRBV30 and TRBJ1-2, with D possibly matching TRBD1 (6 bases). The length of the CDR3 is 12 residues. Trimming pared 8 bases from V and 4 bases from J, leaving 14 bases between. CDR1 is GTSNPN, CDR2 SVGIG, per germline (reference sequence).

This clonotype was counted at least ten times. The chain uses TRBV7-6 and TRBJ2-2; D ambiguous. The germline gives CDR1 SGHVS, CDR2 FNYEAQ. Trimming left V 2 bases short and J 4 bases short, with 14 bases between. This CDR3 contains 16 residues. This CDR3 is CASSLFPASSTGELFF. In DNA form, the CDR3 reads TGTGCCAGCAGCTTATTTCCAGCGAGTAGCACCGGGGAGCTGTTTTTT.

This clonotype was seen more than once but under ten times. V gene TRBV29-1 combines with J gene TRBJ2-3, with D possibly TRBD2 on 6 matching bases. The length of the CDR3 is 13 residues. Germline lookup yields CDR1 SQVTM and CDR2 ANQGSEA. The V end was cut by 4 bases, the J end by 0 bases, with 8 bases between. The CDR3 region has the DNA TGCAGCGTTGCGGCGGGAAGCACAGATACGCAGTATTTT. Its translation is CSVAAGSTDTQYF.

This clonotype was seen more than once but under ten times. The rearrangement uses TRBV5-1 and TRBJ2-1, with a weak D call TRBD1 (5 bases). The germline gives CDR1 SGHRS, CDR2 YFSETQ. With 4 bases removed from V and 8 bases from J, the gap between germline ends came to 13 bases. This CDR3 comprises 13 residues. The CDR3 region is CASSPPDSYEQFF. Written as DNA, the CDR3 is TGCGCCAGCAGCCCCCCAGACAGCTATGAGCAGTTCTTC.

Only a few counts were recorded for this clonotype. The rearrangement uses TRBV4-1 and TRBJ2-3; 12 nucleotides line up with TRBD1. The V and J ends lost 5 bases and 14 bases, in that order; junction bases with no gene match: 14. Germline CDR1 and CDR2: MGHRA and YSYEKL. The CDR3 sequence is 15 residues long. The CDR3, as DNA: TGCGCCAGCAGCTTACCGGGACAGGGGGCCCATCGGCTGTATTTT. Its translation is CASSLPGQGAHRLYF.

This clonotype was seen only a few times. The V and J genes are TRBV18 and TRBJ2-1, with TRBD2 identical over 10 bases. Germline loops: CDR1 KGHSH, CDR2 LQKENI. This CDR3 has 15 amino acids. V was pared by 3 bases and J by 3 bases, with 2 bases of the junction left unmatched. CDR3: CASSPGLAIYNEQFF. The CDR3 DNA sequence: TGTGCCAGCTCACCGGGACTAGCGATCTACAATGAGCAGTTCTTC.

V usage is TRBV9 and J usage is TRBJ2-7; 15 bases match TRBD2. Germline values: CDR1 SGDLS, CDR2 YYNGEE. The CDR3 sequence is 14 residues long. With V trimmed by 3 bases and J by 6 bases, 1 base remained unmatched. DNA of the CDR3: TGTGCCAGCAGCGCGGGACTAGCGGGGGGCGAGCAGTACTTC. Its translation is CASSAGLAGGEQYF.

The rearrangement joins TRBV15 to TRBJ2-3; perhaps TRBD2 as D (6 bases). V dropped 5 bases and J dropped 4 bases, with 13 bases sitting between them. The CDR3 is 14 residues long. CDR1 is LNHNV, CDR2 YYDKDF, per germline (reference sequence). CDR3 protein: CATSPWRDPDTQYF. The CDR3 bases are TGTGCCACCAGCCCCTGGCGGGACCCAGATACGCAGTATTTT.

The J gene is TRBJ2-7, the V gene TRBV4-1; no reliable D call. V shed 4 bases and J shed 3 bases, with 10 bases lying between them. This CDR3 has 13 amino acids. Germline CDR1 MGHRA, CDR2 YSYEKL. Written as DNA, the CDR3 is TGCGCCAGCAGCCCCAACACCTTCTACGAGCAGTACTTC. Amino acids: CASSPNTFYEQYF.

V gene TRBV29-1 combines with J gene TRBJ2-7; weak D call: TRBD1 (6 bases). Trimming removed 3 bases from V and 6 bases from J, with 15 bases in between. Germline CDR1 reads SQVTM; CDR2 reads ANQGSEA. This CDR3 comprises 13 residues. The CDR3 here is CSVDREGGSEQYF. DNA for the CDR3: TGCAGCGTTGATAGGGAAGGGGGTTCCGAGCAGTACTTC.

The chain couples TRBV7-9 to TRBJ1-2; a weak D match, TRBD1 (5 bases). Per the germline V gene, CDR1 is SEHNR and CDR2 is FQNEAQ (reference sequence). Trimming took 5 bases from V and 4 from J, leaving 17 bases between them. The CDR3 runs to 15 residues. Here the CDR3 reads CASSLSGQGLYGYTF. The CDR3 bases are TGTGCCAGCAGCCTATCGGGCCAGGGCCTCTATGGCTACACCTTC. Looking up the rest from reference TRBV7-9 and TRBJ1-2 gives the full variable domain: DTGVSQNPRHKITKRGQNVTFRCDPISEHNRLYWYRQTLGQGPEFLTYFQNEAQLEKSRLLSDRFSAERPKGSFSTLEIQRTEQGDSAMYLCASSLSGQGLYGYTFGSGTRLTVV.

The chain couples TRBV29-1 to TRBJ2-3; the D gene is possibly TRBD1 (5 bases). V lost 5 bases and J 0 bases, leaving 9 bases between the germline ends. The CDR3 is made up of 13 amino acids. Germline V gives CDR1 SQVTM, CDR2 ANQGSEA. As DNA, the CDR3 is TGCAGCGTTCAGGGCTCTAGCACAGATACGCAGTATTTT. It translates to CSVQGSSTDTQYF.

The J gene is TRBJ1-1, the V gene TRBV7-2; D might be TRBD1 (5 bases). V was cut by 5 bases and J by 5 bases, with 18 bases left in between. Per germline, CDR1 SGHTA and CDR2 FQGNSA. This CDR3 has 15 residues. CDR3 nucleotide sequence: TGTGCCAGCAGCCAAACGGCAGGGTGGTATACTGAAGCTTTCTTT. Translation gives CASSQTAGWYTEAFF.

The CDR3 protein is CASSQEFNFYEQYF. The CDR3 DNA follows: TGCGCCAGCAGCCAAGAGTTCAATTTCTACGAGCAGTACTTC. The chain couples TRBV4-3 to TRBJ2-7; no firm D call. This CDR3 spans 14 amino acids. Looked up from germline, CDR1 is LGHNA and CDR2 is YSLEER. V was clipped by 0 bases and J by 3 bases, with 9 bases between them.

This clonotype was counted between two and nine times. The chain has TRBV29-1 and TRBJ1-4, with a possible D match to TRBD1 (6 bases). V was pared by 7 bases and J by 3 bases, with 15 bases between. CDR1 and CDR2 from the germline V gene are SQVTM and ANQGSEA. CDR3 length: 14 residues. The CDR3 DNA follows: TGCAGCGCCCGGGGGGGGCTGGCTAATGAAAAACTGTTTTTT. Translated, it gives CSARGGLANEKLFF.

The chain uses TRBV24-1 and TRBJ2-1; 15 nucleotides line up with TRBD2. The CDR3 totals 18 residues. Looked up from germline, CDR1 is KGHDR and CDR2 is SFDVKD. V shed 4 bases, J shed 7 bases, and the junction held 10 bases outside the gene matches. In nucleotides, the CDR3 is TGTGCCACCAGTGAAGGACTAGCGGGAGGGCCAAAGGTAAATGAGCAGTTCTTC. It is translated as CATSEGLAGGPKVNEQFF.

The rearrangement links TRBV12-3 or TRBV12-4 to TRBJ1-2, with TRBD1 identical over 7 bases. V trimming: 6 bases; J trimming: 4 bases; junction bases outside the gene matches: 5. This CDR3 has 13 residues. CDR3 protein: CASRLTGSYGYTF. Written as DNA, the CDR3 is TGTGCCAGCAGGTTGACAGGGAGCTATGGCTACACCTTC.

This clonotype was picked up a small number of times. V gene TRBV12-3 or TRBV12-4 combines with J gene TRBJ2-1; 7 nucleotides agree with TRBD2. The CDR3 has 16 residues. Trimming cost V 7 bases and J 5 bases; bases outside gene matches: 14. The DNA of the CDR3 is TGTGCCAGCACGAATAGCGGGCGCGAATTGAACAATGAGCAGTTCTTC. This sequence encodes CASTNSGRELNNEQFF.

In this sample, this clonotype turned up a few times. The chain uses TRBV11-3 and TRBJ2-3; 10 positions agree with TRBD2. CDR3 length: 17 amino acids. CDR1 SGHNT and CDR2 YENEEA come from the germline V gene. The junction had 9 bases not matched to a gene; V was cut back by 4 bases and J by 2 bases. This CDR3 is CASSYSLAGEHTDTQYF. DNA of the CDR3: TGTGCCAGCAGCTACAGCCTAGCGGGAGAGCACACAGATACGCAGTATTTT.

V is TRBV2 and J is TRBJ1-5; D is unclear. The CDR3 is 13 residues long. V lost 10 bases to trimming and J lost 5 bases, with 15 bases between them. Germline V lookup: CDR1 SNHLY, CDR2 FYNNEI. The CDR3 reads CATKPSTDQPQHF. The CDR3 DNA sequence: TGTGCCACTAAGCCCAGTACCGATCAGCCCCAGCATTTT.

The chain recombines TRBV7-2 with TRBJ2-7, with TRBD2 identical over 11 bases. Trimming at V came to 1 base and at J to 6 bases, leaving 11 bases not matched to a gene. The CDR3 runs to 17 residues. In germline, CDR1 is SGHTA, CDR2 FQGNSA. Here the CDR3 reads CASSLGPGLAVGPEQYF. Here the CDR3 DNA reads TGTGCCAGCAGCTTAGGACCGGGACTAGCGGTGGGTCCCGAGCAGTACTTC.

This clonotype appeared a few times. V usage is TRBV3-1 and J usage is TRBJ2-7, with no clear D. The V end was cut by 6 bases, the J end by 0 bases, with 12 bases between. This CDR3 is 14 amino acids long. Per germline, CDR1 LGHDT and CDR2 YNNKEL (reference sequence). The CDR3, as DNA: TGTGCCAGCAGGCCGCGTATGTCCTCCTACGAGCAGTACTTC. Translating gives CASRPRMSSYEQYF.

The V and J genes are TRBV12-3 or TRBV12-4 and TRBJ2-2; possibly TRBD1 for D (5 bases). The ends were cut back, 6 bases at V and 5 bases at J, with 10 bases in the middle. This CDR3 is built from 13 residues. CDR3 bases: TGTGCCAGCAGCAAACAGGCGACCGGGGAGCTGTTTTTT. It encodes CASSKQATGELFF.

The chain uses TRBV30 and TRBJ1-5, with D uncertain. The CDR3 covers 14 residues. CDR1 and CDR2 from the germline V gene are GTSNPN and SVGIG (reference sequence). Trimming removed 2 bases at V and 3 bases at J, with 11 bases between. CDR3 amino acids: CAWSTPGDNQPQHF. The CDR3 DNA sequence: TGTGCCTGGAGTACGCCCGGGGACAATCAGCCCCAGCATTTT.

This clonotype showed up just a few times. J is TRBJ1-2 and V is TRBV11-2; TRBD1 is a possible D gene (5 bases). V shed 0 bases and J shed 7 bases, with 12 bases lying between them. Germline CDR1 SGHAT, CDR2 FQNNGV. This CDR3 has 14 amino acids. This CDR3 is CASSLDRDLGGYTF. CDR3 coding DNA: TGTGCCAGCAGCTTAGACAGGGATCTTGGTGGCTACACCTTC.